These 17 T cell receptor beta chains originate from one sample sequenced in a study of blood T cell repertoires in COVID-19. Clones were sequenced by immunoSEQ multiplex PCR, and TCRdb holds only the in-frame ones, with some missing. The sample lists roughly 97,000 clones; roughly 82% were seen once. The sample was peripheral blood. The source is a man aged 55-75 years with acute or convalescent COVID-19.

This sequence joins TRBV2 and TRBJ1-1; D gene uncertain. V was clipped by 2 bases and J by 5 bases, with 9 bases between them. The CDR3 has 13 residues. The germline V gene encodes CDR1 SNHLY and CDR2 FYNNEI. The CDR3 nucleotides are TGTGCCAGCAGTGAATACAGAACAACTGAAGCTTTCTTT. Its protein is CASSEYRTTEAFF.

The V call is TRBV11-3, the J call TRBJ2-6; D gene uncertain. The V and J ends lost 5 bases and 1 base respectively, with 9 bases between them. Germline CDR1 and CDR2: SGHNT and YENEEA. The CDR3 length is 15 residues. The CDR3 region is CASSPRSSGANVLTF. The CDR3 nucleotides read TGTGCCAGCAGCCCCCGGTCGTCTGGGGCCAACGTCCTGACTTTC.

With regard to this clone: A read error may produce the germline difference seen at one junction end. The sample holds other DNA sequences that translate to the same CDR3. In nucleotides, the CDR3 is TGCGCCAGCAGCCCTGACTCAGAAGGATACTACGAGCAGTACTTC. This gives the protein CASSPDSEGYYEQYF. The chain combines TRBV7-2 with TRBJ2-7; D call uncertain. CDR3 size: 15 residues. Germline V gene sequence: CDR1 SGHTA, CDR2 FQGNSA. Complete variable domain (other parts from reference TRBV7-2 and TRBJ2-7): GAGVSQSPSNKVTEKGKDVELRCDPISGHTALYWYRQSLGQGLEFLIYFQGNSAPDKSGLPSDRFSAERTGGSVSTLTIQRTQQEDSAVYLCASSPDSEGYYEQYFGPGTRLTVT.

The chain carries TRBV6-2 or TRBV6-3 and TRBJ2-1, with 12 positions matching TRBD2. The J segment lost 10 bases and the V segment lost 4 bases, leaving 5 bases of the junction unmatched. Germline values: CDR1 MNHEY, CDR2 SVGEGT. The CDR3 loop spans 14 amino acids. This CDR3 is CASSWTSGISEQFF. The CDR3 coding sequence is TGTGCCAGCAGTTGGACTAGCGGGATAAGCGAGCAGTTCTTC.

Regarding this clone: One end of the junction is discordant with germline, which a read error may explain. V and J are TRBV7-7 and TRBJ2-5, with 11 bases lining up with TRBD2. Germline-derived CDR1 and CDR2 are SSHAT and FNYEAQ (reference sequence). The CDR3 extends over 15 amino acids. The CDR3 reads CASSLAGGLRETQYF. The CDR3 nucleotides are TGTGCTAGCAGCTTAGCGGGAGGGTTGAGGGAGACCCAGTACTTC.

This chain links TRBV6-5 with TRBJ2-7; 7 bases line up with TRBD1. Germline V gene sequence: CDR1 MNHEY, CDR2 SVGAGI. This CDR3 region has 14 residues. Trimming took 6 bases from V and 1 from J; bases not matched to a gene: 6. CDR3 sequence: CASRPGTASYEQYF. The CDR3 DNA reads TGTGCCAGCAGACCCGGGACAGCGTCCTACGAGCAGTACTTC.

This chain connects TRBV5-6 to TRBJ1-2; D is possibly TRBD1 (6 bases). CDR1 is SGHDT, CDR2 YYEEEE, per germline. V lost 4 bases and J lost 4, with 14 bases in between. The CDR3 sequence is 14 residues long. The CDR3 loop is CASSTQGSLYGYTF. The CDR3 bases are TGTGCCAGCAGCACACAGGGTTCCCTCTATGGCTACACCTTC.

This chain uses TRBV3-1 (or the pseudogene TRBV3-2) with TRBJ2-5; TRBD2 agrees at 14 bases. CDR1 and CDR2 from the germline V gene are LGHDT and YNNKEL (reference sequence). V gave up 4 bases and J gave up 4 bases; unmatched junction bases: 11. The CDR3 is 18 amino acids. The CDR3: CASSLMTSGGVGTETQYF. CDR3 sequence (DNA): TGTGCCAGCAGCCTAATGACTAGCGGGGGGGTCGGGACAGAGACCCAGTACTTC.

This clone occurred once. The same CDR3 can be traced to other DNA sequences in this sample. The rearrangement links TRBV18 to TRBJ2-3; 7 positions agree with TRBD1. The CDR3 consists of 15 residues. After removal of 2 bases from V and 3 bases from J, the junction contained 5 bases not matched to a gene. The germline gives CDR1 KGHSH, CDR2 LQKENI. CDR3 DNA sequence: TGTGCCAGCTCACCAGGACAGGTCGGGACAGATACGCAGTATTTT. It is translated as CASSPGQVGTDTQYF.

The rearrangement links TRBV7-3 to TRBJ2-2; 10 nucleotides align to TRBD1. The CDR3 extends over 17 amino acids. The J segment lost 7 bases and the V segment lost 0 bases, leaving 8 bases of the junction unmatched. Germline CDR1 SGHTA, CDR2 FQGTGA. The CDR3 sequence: CASSLTTGGSAYGELFF. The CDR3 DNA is TGTGCCAGCAGCTTAACGACAGGGGGCTCCGCCTACGGGGAGCTGTTTTTT.

The CDR3 loop reads CASSLNGGSTDTQYF. The CDR3 DNA reads TGTGCCAGCAGCTTAAATGGGGGGTCCACAGATACGCAGTATTTT. The genes are TRBV7-3 and TRBJ2-3, with a possible D match to TRBD2 (6 bases). The V gene lost 1 base and the J gene lost 2 bases, with 10 bases spanning the gap. From germline, CDR1 is SGHTA and CDR2 FQGTGA. CDR3 length: 15 amino acids. Using reference TRBV7-3 and TRBJ2-3 for the parts outside the CDR3, the full variable domain is GAGVSQTPSNKVTEKGKYVELRCDPISGHTALYWYRQSLGQGPEFLIYFQGTGAADDSGLPNDRFFAVRPEGSVSTLKIQRTERGDSAVYLCASSLNGGSTDTQYFGPGTRLTVL.

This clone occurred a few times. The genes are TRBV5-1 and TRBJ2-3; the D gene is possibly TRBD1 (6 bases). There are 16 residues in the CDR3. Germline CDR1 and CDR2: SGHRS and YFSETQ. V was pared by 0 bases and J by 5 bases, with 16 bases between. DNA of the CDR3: TGCGCCAGCAGCTTGGAGGTGAGGGGGAGTGGAGATACGCAGTATTTT. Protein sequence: CASSLEVRGSGDTQYF. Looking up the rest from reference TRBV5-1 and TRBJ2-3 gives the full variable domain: KAGVTQTPRYLIKTRGQQVTLSCSPISGHRSVSWYQQTPGQGLQFLFEYFSETQRNKGNFPGRFSGRQFSNSRSEMNVSTLELGDSALYLCASSLEVRGSGDTQYFGPGTRLTVL.

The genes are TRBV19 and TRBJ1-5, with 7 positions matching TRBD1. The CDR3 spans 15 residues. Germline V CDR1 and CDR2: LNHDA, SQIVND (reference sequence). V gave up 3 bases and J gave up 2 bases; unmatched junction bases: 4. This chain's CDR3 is CASSINRGGNQPQHF. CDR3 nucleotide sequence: TGTGCCAGTAGTATCAACAGGGGTGGCAATCAGCCCCAGCATTTT.

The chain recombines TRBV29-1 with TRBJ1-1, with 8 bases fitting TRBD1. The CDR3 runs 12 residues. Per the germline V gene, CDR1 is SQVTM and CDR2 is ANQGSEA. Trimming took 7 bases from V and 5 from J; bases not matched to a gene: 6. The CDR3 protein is CSGDRGRTEAFF. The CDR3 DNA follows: TGCAGCGGTGACAGGGGACGGACTGAAGCTTTCTTT.

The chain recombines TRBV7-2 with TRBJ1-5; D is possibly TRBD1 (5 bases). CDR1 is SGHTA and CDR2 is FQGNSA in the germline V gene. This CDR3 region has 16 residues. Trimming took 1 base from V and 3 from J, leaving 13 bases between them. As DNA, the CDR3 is TGTGCCAGCAGCTTAGGGTCAGGGCCGTCCAATCAGCCCCAGCATTTT. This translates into CASSLGSGPSNQPQHF. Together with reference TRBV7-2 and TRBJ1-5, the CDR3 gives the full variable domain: GAGVSQSPSNKVTEKGKDVELRCDPISGHTALYWYRQSLGQGLEFLIYFQGNSAPDKSGLPSDRFSAERTGGSVSTLTIQRTQQEDSAVYLCASSLGSGPSNQPQHFGDGTRLSIL.

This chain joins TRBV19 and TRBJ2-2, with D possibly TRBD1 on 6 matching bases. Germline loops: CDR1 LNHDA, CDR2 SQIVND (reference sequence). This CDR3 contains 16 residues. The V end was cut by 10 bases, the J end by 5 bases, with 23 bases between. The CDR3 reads CATKADTGQGTGELFF. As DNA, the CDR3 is TGTGCCACCAAGGCTGACACAGGGCAGGGGACCGGGGAGCTGTTTTTT.

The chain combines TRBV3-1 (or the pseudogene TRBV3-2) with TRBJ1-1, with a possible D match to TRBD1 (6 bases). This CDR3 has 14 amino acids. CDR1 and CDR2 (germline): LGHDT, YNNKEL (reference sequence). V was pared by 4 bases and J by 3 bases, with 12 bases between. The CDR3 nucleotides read TGTGCCAGCAGCCTCCGGGACACCTACACTGAAGCTTTCTTT. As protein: CASSLRDTYTEAFF.